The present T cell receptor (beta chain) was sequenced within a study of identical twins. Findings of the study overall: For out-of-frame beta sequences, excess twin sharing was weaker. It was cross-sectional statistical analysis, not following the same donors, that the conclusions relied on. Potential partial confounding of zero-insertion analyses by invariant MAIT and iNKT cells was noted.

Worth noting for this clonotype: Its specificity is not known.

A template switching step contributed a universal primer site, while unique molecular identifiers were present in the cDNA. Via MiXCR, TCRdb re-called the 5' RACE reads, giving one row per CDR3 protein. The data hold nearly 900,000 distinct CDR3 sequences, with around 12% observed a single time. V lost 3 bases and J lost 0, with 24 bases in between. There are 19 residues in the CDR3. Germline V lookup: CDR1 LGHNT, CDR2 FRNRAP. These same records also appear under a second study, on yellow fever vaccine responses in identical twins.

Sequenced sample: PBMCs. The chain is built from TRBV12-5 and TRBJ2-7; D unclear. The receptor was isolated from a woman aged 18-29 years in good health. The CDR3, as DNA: TGTGCTAGTGGTTTCGGCCATACCACCCCCTTCAGGAGCTCCTACGAGCAGTACTTC. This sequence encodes CASGFGHTTPFRSSYEQYF.